Below, one T cell receptor (beta chain) is given with its context. Donor samples were obtained from healthy Caucasian individuals from Russia, aged 6 to 90. A second 7 to 11 cycle PCR used barcoded and J-beta primers. Carrying 12 random nucleotides, a template-switch adaptor labeled each individual cDNA molecule. TCRdb re-called the 5' RACE reads through MiXCR, storing one row per CDR3 protein. This sample has approximately 940,000 distinct CDR3 sequences, with roughly 48% found just once. This sample stems from a study of blood T cells in healthy people across ages. This CDR3 region has 19 residues. V is TRBV21-1 and J is TRBJ2-1; the table's D call of TRBD1 was not tested on the DNA. TRBV21-1 is shown as a pseudogene. Sequencing was carried out using blood. This sequence originates from a young man in good health. CDR3 residues: CASSKGIHRGGDSYNEQFF. Written as DNA, the CDR3 is TGTGCCAGCAGCAAAGGGATACACAGGGGTGGAGACTCCTACAATGAGCAGTTCTTC.